This is a list of T cell receptor beta chains from one sample in a study of blood T cell repertoires in COVID-19. Sequencing used immunoSEQ multiplex PCR; TCRdb keeps in-frame clones, though not all of them. Of roughly 400,000 clones listed, approximately 89% are singletons. The source material was PBMCs or T cells enriched from blood (not recorded which). These receptors all stem from a woman between 40 and 50 years old who had been exposed to COVID-19. Each CDR3 is given without its conserved first and last residue. The size entry is marked missing in some rows and otherwise reads once, few, many or a size class.

CDR3 protein,J gene,V gene,clone size
ASRRREYIDTQY,TRBJ2-3,TRBV11-3,.
ASSPRTREQY,TRBJ2-7,TRBV12-3/TRBV12-4,.
ASSLSWSGQGGQPQH,TRBJ1-5,TRBV27,.
ASSLEDRPSGNTIY,TRBJ1-3,TRBV5-1,.
AWRTGGRKNEQF,TRBJ2-1,TRBV30,.
ASSGPGVGNTEAF,TRBJ1-1,TRBV2,once
ASSLAGDGEAF,TRBJ1-1,TRBV5-1,.
ASSLDRQGGEKLF,TRBJ1-4,TRBV27,.
ATSDRTGLQETQY,TRBJ2-5,TRBV24-1,.
ASSLQVSYEQY,TRBJ2-7,TRBV12-3/TRBV12-4,.